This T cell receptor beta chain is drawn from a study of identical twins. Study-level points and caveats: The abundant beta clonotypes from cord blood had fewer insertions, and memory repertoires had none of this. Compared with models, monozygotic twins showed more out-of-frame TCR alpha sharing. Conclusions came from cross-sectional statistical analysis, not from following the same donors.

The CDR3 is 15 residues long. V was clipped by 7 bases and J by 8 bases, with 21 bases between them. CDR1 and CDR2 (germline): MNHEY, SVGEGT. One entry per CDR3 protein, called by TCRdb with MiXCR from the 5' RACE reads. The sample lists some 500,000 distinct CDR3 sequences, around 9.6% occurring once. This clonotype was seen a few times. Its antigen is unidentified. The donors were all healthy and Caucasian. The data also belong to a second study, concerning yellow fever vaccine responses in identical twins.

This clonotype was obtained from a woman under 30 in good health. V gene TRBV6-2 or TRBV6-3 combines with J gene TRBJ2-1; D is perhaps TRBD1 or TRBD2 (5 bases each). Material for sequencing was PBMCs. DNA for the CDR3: TGTGCCAGCACCCCCTCCGGGACCCCCTTAGATGAGCAGTTCTTC. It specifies CASTPSGTPLDEQFF.